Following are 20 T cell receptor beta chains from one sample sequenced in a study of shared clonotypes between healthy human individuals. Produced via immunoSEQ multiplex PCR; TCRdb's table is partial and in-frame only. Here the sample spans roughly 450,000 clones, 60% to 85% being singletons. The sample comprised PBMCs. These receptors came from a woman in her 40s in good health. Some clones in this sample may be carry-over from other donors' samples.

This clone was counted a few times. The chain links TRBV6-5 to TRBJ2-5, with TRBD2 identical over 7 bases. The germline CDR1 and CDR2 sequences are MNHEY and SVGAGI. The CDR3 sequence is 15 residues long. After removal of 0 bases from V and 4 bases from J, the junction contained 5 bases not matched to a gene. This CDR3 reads CASSYSATSRETQYF. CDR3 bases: TGTGCCAGCAGTTACTCCGCGACTAGCAGAGAGACCCAGTACTTC.

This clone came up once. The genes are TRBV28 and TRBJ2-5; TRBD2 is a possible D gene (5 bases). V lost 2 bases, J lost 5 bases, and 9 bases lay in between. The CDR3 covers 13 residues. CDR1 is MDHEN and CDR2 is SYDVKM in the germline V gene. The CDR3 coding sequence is TGTGCCAGCAGTTTACGAGCGGTTGAGACCCAGTACTTC. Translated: CASSLRAVETQYF.

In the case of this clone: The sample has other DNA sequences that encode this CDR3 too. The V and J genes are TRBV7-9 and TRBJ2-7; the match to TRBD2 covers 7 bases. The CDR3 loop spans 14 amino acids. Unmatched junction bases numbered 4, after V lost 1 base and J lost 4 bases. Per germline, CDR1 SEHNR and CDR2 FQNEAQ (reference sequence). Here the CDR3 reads CASSLGGRVYEQYF. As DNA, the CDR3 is TGTGCCAGCAGCTTAGGAGGGAGGGTTTACGAGCAGTACTTC.

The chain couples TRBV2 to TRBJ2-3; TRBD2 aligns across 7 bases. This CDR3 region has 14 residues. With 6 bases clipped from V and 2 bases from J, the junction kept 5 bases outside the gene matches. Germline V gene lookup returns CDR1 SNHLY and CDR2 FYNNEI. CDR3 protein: CASSRDYATDTQYF. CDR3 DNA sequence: TGTGCCAGCAGCCGGGACTACGCCACAGATACGCAGTATTTT.

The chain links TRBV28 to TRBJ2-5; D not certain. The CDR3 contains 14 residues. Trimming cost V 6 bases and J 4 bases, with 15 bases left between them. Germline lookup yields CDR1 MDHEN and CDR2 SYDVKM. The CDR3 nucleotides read TGTGCCAGCAGCGCGGTGAATTCCGGAGAGACCCAGTACTTC. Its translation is CASSAVNSGETQYF.

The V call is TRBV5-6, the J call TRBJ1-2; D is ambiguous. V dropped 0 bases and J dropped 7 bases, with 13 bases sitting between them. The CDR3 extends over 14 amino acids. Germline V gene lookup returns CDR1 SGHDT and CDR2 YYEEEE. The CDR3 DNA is TGTGCCAGCAGCTTGGGGGCCCTCTCGGGTGGCTACACCTTC. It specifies CASSLGALSGGYTF.

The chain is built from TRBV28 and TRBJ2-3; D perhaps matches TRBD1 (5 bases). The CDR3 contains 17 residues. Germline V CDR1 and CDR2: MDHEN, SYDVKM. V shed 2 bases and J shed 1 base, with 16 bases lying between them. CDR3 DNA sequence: TGTGCCAGCAGTTTAAGTCAGGGTGACCGGGGCACAGATACGCAGTATTTT. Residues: CASSLSQGDRGTDTQYF.

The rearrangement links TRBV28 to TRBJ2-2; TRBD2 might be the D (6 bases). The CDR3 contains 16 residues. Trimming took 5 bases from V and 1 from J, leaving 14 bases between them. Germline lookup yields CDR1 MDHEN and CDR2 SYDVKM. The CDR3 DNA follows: TGTGCCAGCAGTACCACCGCGGGACGGAACACCGGGGAGCTGTTTTTT. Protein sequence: CASSTTAGRNTGELFF.

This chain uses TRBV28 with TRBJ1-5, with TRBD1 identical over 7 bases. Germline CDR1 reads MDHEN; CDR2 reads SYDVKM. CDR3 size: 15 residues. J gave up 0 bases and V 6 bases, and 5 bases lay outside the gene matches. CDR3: CASRGTDYSNQPQHF. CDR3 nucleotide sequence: TGTGCCAGCAGAGGGACAGATTATAGCAATCAGCCCCAGCATTTT.

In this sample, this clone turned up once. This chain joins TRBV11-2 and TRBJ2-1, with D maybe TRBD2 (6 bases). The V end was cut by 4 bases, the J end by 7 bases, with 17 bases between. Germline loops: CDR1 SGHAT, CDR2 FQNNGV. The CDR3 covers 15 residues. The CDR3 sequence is CASSSESGVWNEQFF. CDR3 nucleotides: TGTGCCAGCAGCTCCGAGTCGGGAGTCTGGAATGAGCAGTTCTTC.

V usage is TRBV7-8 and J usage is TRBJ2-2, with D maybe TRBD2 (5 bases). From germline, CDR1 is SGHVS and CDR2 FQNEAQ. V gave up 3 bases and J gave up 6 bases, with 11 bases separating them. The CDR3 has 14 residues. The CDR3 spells CASSFSRGPGELFF. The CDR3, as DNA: TGTGCCAGCAGCTTCTCTCGGGGTCCCGGGGAGCTGTTTTTT.

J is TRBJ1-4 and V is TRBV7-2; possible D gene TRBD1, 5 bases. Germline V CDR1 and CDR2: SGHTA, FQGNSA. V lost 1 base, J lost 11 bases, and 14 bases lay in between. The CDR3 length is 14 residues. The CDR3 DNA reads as TGTGCCAGCAGCTTAGAGGGGACGTTTGAGAAACTGTTTTTT. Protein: CASSLEGTFEKLFF.

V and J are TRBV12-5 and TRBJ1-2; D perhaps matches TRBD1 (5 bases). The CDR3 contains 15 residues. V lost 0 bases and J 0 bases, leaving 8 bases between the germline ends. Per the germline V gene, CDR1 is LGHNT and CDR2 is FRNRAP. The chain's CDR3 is CASGLVKTANYGYTF. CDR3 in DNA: TGTGCTAGTGGTTTGGTAAAGACAGCTAACTATGGCTACACCTTC.

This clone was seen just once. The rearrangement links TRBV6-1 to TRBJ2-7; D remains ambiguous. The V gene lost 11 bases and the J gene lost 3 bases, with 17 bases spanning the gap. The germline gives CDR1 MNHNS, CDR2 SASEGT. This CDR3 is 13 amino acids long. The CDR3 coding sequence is TGTGCCCACAGTGTAGACCGGAACTACGAGCAGTACTTC. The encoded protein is CAHSVDRNYEQYF.

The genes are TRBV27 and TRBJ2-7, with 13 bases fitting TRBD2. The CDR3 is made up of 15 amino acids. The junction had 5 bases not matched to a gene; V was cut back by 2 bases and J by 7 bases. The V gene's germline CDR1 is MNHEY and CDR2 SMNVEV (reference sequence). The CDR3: CASSLGTSGTTEQYF. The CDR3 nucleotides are TGTGCCAGCAGTTTAGGGACTAGCGGGACTACTGAGCAGTACTTC.

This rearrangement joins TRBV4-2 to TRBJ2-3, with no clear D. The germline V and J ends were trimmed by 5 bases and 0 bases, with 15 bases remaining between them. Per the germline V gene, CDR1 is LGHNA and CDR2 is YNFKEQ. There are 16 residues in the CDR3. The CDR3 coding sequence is TGTGCCAGCAGCGGACGCTTAGTTACTAGCACAGATACGCAGTATTTT. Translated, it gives CASSGRLVTSTDTQYF.

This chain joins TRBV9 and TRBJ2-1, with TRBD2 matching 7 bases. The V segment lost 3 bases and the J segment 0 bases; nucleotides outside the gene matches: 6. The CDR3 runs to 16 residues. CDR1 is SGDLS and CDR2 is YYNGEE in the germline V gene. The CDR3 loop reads CASSERSGNSYNEQFF. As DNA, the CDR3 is TGTGCCAGCAGCGAGCGGAGCGGGAACTCCTACAATGAGCAGTTCTTC.

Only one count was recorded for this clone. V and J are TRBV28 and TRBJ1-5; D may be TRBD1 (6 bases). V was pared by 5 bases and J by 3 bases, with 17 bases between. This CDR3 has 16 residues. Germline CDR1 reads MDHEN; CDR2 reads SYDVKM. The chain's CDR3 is CASSAFSTGFNQPQHF. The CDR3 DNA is TGTGCCAGCAGTGCTTTTAGCACAGGGTTCAATCAGCCCCAGCATTTT.

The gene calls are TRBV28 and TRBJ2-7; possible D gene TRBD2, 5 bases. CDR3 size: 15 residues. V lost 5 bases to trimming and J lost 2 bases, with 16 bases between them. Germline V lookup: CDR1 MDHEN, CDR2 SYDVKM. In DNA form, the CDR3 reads TGTGCCAGCAGTGAGCTCGAGGGTTTCGCCTACGAGCAGTACTTC. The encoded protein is CASSELEGFAYEQYF.

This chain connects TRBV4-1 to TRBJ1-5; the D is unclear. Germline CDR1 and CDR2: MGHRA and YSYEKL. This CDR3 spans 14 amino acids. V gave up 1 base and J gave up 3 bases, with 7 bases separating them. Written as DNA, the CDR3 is TGCGCCAGCAGCCAAGTCGAGGCCAATCAGCCCCAGCATTTT. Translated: CASSQVEANQPQHF.